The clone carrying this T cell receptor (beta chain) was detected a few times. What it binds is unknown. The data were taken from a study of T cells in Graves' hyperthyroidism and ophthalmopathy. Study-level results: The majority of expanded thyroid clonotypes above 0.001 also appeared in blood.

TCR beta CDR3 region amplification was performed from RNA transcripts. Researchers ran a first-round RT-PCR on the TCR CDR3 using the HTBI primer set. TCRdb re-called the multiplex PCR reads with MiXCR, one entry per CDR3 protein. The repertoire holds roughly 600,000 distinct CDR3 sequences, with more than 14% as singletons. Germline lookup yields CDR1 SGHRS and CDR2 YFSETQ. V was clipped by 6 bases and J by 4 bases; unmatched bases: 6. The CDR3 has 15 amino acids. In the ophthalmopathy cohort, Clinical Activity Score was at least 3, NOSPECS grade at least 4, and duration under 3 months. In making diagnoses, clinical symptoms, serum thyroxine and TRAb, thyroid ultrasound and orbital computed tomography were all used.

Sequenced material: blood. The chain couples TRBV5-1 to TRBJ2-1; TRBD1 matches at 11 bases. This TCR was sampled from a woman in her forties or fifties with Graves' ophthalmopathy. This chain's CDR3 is CASTQGQGAYNEQFF. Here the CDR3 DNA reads TGCGCCAGCACGCAAGGACAGGGGGCTTACAATGAGCAGTTCTTC. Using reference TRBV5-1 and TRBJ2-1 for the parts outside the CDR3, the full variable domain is KAGVTQTPRYLIKTRGQQVTLSCSPISGHRSVSWYQQTPGQGLQFLFEYFSETQRNKGNFPGRFSGRQFSNSRSEMNVSTLELGDSALYLCASTQGQGAYNEQFFGPGTRLTVL.